This T cell receptor (beta chain) was observed in a study of OX40 agonist ivuxolimab in advanced cancers. V lost 1 base and J lost 0, with 10 bases in between. In germline, CDR1 is GTSNPN, CDR2 SVGIG (reference sequence). The CDR3 length is 14 residues. TCRdb keeps only in-frame clones here, not all; method: immunoSEQ multiplex PCR. The table lists some 23,000 clones, about 86% of them singletons. This clone was seen more than once but under ten times. The chain employs TRBV30 and TRBJ2-7, with D tentatively TRBD1 (5 bases). The TCR originated in an adult with an advanced solid tumor such as melanoma, head and neck, liver or kidney cancer. Specimen: CD4+ or CD8+ T cells sorted from blood, collected in a trial of the OX40 agonist ivuxolimab. The CDR3 loop is CAWSELTVSYEQYF. CDR3 nucleotide sequence: TGTGCCTGGAGTGAATTGACAGTCTCCTACGAGCAGTACTTC.